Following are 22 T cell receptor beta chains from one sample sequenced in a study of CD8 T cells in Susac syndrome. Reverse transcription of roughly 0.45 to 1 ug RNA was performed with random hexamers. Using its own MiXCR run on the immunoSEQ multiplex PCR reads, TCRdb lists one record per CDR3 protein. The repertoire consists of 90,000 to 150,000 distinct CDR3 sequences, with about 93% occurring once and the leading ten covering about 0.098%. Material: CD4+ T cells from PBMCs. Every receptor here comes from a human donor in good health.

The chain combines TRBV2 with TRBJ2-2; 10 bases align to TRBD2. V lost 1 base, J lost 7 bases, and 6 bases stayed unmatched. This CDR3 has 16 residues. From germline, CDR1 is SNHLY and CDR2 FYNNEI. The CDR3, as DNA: TGTGCCAGCAGTGAAGGCCTAGCGGGAGAGGACGGGGAGCTGTTTTTT. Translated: CASSEGLAGEDGELFF.

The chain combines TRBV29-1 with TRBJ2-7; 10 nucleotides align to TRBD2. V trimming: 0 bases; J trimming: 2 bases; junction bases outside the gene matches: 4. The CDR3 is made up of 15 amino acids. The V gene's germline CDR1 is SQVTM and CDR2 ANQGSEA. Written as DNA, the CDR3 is TGCAGCGTTGAAGATCCCCTAGCGGGAGCCTACGAGCAGTACTTC. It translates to CSVEDPLAGAYEQYF.

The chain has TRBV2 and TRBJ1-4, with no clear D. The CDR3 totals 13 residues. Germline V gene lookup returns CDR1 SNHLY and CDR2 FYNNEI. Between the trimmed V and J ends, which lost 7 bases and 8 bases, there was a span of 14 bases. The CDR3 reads CASTGQAGEKLFF. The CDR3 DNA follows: TGTGCCAGCACGGGCCAGGCTGGGGAAAAACTGTTTTTT.

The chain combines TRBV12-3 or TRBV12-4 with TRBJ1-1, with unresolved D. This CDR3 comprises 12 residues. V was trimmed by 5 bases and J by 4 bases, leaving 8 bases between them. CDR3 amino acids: CASSALSTEAFF. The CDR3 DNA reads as TGTGCCAGCAGTGCCCTTTCCACTGAAGCTTTCTTT.

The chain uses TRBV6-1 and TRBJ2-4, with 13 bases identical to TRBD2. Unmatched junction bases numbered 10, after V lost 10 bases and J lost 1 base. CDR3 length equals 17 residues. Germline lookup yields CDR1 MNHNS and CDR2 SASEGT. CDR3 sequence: CATSGLAGERAKNIQYF. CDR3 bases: TGTGCCACCTCCGGACTAGCGGGGGAGAGGGCCAAAAACATTCAGTACTTC.

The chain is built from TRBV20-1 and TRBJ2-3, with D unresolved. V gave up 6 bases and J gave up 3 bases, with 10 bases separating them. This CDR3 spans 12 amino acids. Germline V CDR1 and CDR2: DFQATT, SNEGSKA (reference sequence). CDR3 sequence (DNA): TGCAGTGCCATAAGGGAAACAGATACGCAGTATTTT. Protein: CSAIRETDTQYF.

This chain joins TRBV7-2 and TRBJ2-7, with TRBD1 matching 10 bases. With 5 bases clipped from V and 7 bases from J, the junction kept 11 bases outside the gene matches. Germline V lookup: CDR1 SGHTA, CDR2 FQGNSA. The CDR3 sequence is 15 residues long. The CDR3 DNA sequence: TGTGCCAGCAGCCTCTGGGGGACAGGGGCCGGAGAGCAGTACTTC. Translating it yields CASSLWGTGAGEQYF.

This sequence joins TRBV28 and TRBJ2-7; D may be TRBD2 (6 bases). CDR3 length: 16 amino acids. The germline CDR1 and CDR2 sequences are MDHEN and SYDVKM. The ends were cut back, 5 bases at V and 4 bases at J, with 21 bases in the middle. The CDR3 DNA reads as TGTGCCAGCAGTCCGCCTCGGGGTAGCGGTCCTTACGAGCAGTACTTC. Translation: CASSPPRGSGPYEQYF.

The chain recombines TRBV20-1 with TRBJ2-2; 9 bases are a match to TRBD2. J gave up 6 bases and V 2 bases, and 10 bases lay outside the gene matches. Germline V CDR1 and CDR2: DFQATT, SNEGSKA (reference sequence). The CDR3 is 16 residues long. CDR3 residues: CSARKRGLARAGELFF. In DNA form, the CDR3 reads TGCAGTGCTAGAAAACGAGGACTAGCGAGGGCCGGGGAGCTGTTTTTT.

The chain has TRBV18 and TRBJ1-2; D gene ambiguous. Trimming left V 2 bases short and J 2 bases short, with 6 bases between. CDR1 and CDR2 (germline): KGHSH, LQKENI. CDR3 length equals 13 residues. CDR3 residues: CASSPEGNYGYTF. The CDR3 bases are TGTGCCAGCTCACCAGAAGGGAACTATGGCTACACCTTC.

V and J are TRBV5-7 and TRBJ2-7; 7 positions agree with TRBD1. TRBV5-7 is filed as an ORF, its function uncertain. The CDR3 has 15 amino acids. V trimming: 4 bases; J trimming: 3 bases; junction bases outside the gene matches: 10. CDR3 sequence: CASSGSGTVYYEQYF. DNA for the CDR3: TGTGCCAGCAGCGGATCCGGGACAGTTTACTACGAGCAGTACTTC.

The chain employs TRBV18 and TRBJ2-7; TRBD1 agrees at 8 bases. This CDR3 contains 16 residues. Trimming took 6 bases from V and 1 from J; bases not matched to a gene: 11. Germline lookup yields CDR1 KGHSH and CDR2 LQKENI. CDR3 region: CASSKGGTGSSYEQYF. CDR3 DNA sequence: TGTGCCAGCTCGAAAGGGGGGACAGGCAGTTCCTACGAGCAGTACTTC.

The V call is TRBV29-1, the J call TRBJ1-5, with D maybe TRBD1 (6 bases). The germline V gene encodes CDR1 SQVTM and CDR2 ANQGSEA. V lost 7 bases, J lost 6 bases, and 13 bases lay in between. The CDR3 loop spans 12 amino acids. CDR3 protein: CSAGGRGQPQHF. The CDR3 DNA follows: TGCAGCGCGGGAGGCAGGGGTCAGCCCCAGCATTTT.

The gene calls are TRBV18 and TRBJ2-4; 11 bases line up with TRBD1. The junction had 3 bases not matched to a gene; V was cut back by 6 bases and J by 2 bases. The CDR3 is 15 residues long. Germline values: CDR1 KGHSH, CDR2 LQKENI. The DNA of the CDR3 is TGTGCCAGCTCGGGACAGGGGGGAACCAAAAACATTCAGTACTTC. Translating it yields CASSGQGGTKNIQYF.

CDR3 sequence (DNA): TGTGCCAGCAGCTTAGAGGTGGCCCACTATGGCTACACCTTC. Translating gives CASSLEVAHYGYTF. This chain uses TRBV7-2 with TRBJ1-2; no clear D. The CDR3 spans 14 residues. The V end was cut by 1 base, the J end by 3 bases, with 9 bases between. CDR1 is SGHTA and CDR2 is FQGNSA in the germline V gene.

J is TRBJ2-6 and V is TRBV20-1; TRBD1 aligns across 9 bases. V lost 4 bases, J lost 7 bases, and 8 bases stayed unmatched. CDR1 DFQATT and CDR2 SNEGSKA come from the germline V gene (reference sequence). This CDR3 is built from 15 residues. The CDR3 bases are TGCAGTGCTACAACAGGGGGCAAGGGTGCCAACGTCCTGACTTTC. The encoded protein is CSATTGGKGANVLTF.

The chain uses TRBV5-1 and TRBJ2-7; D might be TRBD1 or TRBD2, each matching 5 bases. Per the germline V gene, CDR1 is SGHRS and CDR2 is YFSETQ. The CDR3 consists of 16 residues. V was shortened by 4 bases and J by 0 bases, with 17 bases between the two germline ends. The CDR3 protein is CASSGDGAVGSYEQYF. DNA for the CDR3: TGCGCCAGCAGCGGGGACGGAGCGGTTGGCTCCTACGAGCAGTACTTC.

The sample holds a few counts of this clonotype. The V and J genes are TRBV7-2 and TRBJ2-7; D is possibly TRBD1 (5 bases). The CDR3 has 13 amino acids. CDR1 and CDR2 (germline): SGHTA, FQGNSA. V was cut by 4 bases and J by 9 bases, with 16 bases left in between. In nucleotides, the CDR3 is TGTGCCAGCAGCTCAGGGCCCGGGCAGGTGCAGTACTTC. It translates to CASSSGPGQVQYF.

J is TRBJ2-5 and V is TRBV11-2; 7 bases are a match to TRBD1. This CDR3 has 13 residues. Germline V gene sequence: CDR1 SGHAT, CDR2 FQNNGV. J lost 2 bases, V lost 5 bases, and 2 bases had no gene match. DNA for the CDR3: TGTGCCAGCAGCGGGACAGATCAAGAGACCCAGTACTTC. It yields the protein CASSGTDQETQYF. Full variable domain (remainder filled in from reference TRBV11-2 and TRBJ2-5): EAGVAQSPRYKIIEKRQSVAFWCNPISGHATLYWYQQILGQGPKLLIQFQNNGVVDDSQLPKDRFSAERLKGVDSTLKIQPAKLEDSAVYLCASSGTDQETQYFGPGTRLLVL.

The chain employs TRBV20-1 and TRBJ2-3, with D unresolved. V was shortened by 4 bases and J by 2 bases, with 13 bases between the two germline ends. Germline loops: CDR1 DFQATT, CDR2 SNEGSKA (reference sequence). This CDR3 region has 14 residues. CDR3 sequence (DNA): TGCAGTGCTATGAAGGGCTCAAACACAGATACGCAGTATTTT. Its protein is CSAMKGSNTDTQYF.

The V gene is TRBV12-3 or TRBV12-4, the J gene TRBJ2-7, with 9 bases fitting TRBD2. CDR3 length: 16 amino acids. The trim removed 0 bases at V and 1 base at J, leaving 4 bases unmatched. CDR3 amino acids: CASSLAGGLASYEQYF. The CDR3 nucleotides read TGTGCCAGCAGTTTAGCGGGGGGACTAGCTTCCTACGAGCAGTACTTC.

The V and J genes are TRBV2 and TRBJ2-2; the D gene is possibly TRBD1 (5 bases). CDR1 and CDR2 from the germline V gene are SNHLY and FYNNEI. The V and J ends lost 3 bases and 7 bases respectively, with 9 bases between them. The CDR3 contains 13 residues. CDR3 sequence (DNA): TGTGCCAGCAGTGATTTAGGGGTCGGGGAGCTGTTTTTT. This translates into CASSDLGVGELFF.